Below, one T cell receptor (beta chain) is given with its context. The target antigen is unknown. The germline V gene has CDR1 MNHNY and CDR2 SVGAGI (reference sequence). CDR3 length: 16 amino acids. With no exception, relapse followed autologous stem cell transplantation in all patients, and brentuximab vedotin exposure varied. These data belong to a study of PD-1 blockade in classical Hodgkin lymphoma. Study-level information: Nivolumab 3 mg/kg was given intravenously every 2 weeks. Study-level findings and limits: Partial responders and progressors had significantly lower baseline TCR diversity. Patients were excluded if nivolumab began under 1 year after ASCT (the autologous transplant). With CD4+ cells, TCR diversity rose significantly by C4D1, but not with CD8+ cells.

Profiling relied on immunoSEQ multiplex PCR, and the TCRdb table lists in-frame clones only, not all of them. This sample carries about 97,000 clones, roughly 84% of them seen once, and the ten largest clones take 12%. This clonotype was obtained from a human donor with classical Hodgkin lymphoma. The sample here was peripheral blood mononuclear cells (PBMCs), taken at baseline. This rearrangement joins TRBV6-6 to TRBJ2-5, with 10 bases matching TRBD1. The J call may be faulty, since TRBJ2-7 better matches the DNA end. The CDR3 is CASSYSGQGTPYEQYF. CDR3 nucleotide sequence: TGTGCCAGCAGTTACTCGGGACAGGGGACTCCCTACGAGCAGTACTTC.